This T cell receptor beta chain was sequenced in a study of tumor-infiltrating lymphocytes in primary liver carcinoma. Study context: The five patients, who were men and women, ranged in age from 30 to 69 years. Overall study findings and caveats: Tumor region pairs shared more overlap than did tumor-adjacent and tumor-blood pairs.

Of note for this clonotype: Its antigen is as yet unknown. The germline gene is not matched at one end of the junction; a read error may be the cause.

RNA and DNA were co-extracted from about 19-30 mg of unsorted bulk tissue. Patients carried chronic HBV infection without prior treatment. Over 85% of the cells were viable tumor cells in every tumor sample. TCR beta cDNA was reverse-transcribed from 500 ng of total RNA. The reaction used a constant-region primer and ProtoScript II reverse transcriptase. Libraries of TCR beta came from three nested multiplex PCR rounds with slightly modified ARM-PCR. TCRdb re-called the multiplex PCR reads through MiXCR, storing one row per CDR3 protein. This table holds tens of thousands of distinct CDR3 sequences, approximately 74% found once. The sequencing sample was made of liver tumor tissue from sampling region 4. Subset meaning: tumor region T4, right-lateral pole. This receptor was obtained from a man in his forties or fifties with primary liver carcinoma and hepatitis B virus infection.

CDR3 protein: CASSSTTQFGGNALTF. CDR3 coding DNA: TGTGCCAGCAGCTCGACAACACAGTTTGGGGGCAACGCCCTGACTTTC. The chain employs TRBV11-3 and TRBJ2-6; possibly TRBD1 for D (6 bases). The germline CDR1 and CDR2 sequences are SGHNT and YENEEA. This CDR3 is built from 16 residues. Using reference TRBV11-3 and TRBJ2-6 for the parts outside the CDR3, the full variable domain is EAGVVQSPRYKIIEKKQPVAFWCNPISGHNTLYWYLQNLGQGPELLIRYENEEAVDDSQLPKDRFSAERLKGVDSTLKIQPAELGDSAVYLCASSSTTQFGGNALTFGAGSRLTVL.